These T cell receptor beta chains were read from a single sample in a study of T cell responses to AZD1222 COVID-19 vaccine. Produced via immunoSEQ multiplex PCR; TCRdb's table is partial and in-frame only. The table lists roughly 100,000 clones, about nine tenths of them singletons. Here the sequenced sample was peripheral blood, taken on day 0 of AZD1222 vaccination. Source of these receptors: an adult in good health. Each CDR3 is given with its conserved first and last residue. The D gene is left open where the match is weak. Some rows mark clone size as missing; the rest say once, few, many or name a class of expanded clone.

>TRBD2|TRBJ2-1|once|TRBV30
TGTGCCTGGACCCCTAGCGGGATCTACAATGAGCAGTTCTTC
CAWTPSGIYNEQFF
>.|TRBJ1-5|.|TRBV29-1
TGCAGCGTTGGGGCCGTTAATCAGCCCCAGCATTTT
CSVGAVNQPQHF
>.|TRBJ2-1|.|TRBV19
TGTGCCAGCGGAACTAGACGGAGAGAACAGTTCTTC
CASGTRRREQFF
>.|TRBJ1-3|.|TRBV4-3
TGCGCCAGCAGCCCCCAACAAGGAAACACCATATATTTT
CASSPQQGNTIYF
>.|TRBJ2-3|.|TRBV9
TGTGCCAGCAGCCGATACGACCGACCTAGCACAGATACGCAGTATTTT
CASSRYDRPSTDTQYF
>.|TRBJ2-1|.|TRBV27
TGTGCCAGCACCCCTAGCGAGAGATACAATGAGCAGTTCTTC
CASTPSERYNEQFF
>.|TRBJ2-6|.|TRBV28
TGTGCCAGCAGTTTTAGGTCTGGGGCCAACGTCCTGACTTTC
CASSFRSGANVLTF
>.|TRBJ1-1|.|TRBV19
TGTGCCAGTAGATCAACAGTTGAAGCTTTCTTT
CASRSTVEAFF
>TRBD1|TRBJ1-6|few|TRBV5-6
TGTGCCAGCAGCGGTAACAGGGGCTCCTATAATTCACCCCTCCACTTT
CASSGNRGSYNSPLHF
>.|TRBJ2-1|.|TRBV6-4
TGTGCCAGCAGTGATAGCCCAGTGTTGGCCTCCTACAATGAGCAGTTCTTC
CASSDSPVLASYNEQFF
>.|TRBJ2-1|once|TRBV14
TGTGCCAGCAGCCAAGATGGTCAGTTCTATGAGCAGTTCTTC
CASSQDGQFYEQFF
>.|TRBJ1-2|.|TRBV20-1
TGCAGTGCGGGGCAAGACTATGGCTACACCTTC
CSAGQDYGYTF
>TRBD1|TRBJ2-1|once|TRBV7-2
TGTGCCAGCAGCTTAGGAGGGACAGGTCATGAGCAGTTCTTC
CASSLGGTGHEQFF
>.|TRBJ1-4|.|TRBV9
TGTGCCAGCAGCGTTGGAGAGAGTGAAAAACTGTTTTTT
CASSVGESEKLFF
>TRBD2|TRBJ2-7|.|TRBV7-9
TGTGCCAGCAGCTCTCTGACTAGCGGGAGCTACGAGCAGTACTTC
CASSSLTSGSYEQYF
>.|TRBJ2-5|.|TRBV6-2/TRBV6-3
TGTGCCAGCAGTCTAGGGATGGTGGAGACCCAGTACTTC
CASSLGMVETQYF
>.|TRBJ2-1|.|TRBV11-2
TGTGCCAGCAGCTTAGTCGGCAGGGGATCCTACAATGAGCAGTTCTTC
CASSLVGRGSYNEQFF
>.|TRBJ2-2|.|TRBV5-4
TGTGCCAGCAGCTTGGGAGCAGGGCAAAACACCGGGGAGCTGTTTTTT
CASSLGAGQNTGELFF
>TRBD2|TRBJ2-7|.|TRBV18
TGTGCCAGCTCACCCCCGGGACTAGCGGGAGGCGAGCAGTACTTC
CASSPPGLAGGEQYF
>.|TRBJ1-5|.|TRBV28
TGTGCCAGCAGTCCGGGGGGTAGCAATCAGCCCCAGCATTTT
CASSPGGSNQPQHF
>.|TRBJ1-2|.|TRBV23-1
TGCGCCAGCAGTCGGTGGAGACTAGATTACTATGGCTACACCTTC
CASSRWRLDYYGYTF
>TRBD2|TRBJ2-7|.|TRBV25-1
TGTGCCAGCAGCGGCGGGGGGGCACTCTCCTACGAGCAGTACTTC
CASSGGGALSYEQYF
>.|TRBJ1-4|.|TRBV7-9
TGTGCCAGCAGCTTAAAAGCTCCAGAAAAACTGTTTTTT
CASSLKAPEKLFF
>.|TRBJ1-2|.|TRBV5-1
TGCGCCAGCAGCTTGGCCGAGAGTGGCTACACCTTC
CASSLAESGYTF
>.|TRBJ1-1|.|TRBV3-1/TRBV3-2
TGTGCCAGCAGCTCGGAAGAGGGGCGGAAAGCTTTCTTT
CASSSEEGRKAFF
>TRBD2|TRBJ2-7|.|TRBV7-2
TGTGCCAGCAGCTTCGGCGGGAGGGCCTGGGAGCAGTACTTC
CASSFGGRAWEQYF
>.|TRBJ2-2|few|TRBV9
TGTGCCAGCAGCGCCCGCCGAGTGGGGACCGGGGAGCTGTTTTTT
CASSARRVGTGELFF
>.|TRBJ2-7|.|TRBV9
TGTGCCAGCAGCGTAGCGAGCGGCTATTCCTACGAGCAGTACTTC
CASSVASGYSYEQYF
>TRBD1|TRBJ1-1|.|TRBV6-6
TGTGCCAGCAGACCACCGACAGGGGGCAATACTGAAGCTTTCTTT
CASRPPTGGNTEAFF
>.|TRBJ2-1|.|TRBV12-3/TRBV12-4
TGTGCCAGCAGCCGGTCAGTCAATGAGCAGTTCTTC
CASSRSVNEQFF
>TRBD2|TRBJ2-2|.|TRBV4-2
TGTGCCAGCAGCCAGGCTAGCGGGAGGGCCCCCACCGGGGAGCTGTTTTTT
CASSQASGRAPTGELFF
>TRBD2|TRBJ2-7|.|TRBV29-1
TGCAGCGTTACCGGGACTAGGTCCGGCGAGCAGTACTTC
CSVTGTRSGEQYF
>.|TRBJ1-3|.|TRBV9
TGTGCCAGCAGCGTAGACTTCTCTGGAAACACCATATATTTT
CASSVDFSGNTIYF
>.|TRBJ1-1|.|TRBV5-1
TGCGCCAGCAGCTCAGACTCGAACACTGAAGCTTTCTTT
CASSSDSNTEAFF
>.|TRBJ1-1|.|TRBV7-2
TGTGCCAGCATGGGGAACACTGAAGCTTTCTTT
CASMGNTEAFF
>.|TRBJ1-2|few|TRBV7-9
TGTGCCAGCAGCCCAGGAAGCAACTATGGCTACACCTTC
CASSPGSNYGYTF
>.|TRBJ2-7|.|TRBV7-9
TGTGCCAGCAGCTTAACTAGTATTCCCTACGAGCAGTACTTC
CASSLTSIPYEQYF
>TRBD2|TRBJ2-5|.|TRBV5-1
TGCGCCAGCAGCTTGGAGGGCGGGAGGGCCGCCGAGACCCAGTACTTC
CASSLEGGRAAETQYF
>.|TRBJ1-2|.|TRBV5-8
TGTGCCAGCAGCTTGGAAACATATGGCTACACCTTC
CASSLETYGYTF
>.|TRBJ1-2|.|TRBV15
TGTGCCACCAGTCCTCTGGGGGGAAACTATGGCTACACCTTC
CATSPLGGNYGYTF
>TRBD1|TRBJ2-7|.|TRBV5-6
TGTGCCAGCAGCCGGGGACAGGGAAGAGAGCAGTACTTC
CASSRGQGREQYF
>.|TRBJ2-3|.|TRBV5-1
TGCGCCAGCATTAAGACGCGGGCCGGGACAGATACGCAGTATTTT
CASIKTRAGTDTQYF